This T cell receptor beta chain emerged from a study of cytomegalovirus exposure and HLA in healthy donors. The study, taken as a whole, reports: Association with HLA alleles at 0.05 false discovery rate was found for about 17,000 TCR beta sequences in a later analysis. Presence/absence analysis assumed near-uniform sequencing depth across donors. A later examination showed that TCR association rates differed by HLA locus, with DRB1 most and HLA-C fewest.

PCR was performed using 60 Vbeta and 13 Jbeta primers. Data came from immunoSEQ multiplex PCR; TCRdb stores just in-frame clones and leaves some out. The data contain 150,000 to 200,000 clones, roughly 78% of them seen just once; the ten biggest clones take up roughly 0.64%. Germline lookup yields CDR1 SGDLS and CDR2 YYNGEE. V was cut by 4 bases and J by 1 base, with 9 bases left in between. The CDR3 covers 14 residues. With regard to this clone: Its antigen is not identified.

The chain couples TRBV9 to TRBJ1-3; no firm D call. Input material: PBMCs. The receptor's source is a woman aged 40-49 years in good health and CMV-seronegative. The CDR3 here is CASSLTKSGNTIYF. CDR3 coding DNA: TGTGCCAGCAGCCTTACAAAGTCTGGAAACACCATATATTTT.